This TCR beta chain stems from a study of cytotoxic CD8 clonotypes in ibrutinib-treated CLL. Profiled with immunoSEQ multiplex PCR; TCRdb holds only in-frame clones, not every one. This sample has hundreds of thousands of clones, with 67% found just once. CDR3 length: 16 residues. Germline CDR1 reads SGHNT; CDR2 reads YYREEE (reference sequence). V shed 4 bases and J 3 bases; nucleotides not matched to a gene: 7. J is TRBJ1-6 and V is TRBV5-4, with TRBD1 matching 7 bases. Specimen: PBMCs, collected after 36 months of ibrutinib treatment. This sequence originates from a human donor with chronic lymphocytic leukemia. CDR3 in DNA: TGTGCCAGCAGCCTCGGGAGACAGGGCTATAATTCACCCCTCCACTTT. Its translation: CASSLGRQGYNSPLHF.